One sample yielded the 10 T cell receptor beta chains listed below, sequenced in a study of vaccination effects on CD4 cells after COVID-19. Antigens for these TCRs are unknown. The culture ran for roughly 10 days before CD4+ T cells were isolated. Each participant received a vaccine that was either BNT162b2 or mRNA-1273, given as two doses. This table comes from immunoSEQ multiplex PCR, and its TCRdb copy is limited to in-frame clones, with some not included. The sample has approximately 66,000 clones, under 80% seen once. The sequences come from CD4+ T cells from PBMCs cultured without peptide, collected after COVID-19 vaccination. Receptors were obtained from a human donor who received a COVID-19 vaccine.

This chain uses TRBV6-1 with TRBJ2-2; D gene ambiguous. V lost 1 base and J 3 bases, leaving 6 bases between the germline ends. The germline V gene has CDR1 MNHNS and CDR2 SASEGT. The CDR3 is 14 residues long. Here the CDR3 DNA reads TGTGCCAGCAGTGAAGGCATTCACACCGGGGAGCTGTTTTTT. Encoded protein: CASSEGIHTGELFF.

In DNA, the CDR3 is TGTGCCAGCAGTTCAACACAGGGGCCCGGGCAGTACGTC. It is translated as CASSSTQGPGQYV. This rearrangement joins TRBV6-2 or TRBV6-3 to TRBJ2-7; TRBD1 matches 7 bases. The CDR3 totals 13 residues. J gave up 9 bases and V 4 bases, and 9 bases lay outside the gene matches. Germline CDR1 and CDR2: MNHEY and SVGEGT.

The chain's CDR3 is CASRDWTDSGNTIYF. The CDR3 coding sequence is TGTGCCAGCAGAGACTGGACAGACTCTGGAAACACCATATATTTT. The chain carries TRBV6-5 and TRBJ1-3; D may be TRBD1 (6 bases). Looked up from germline, CDR1 is MNHEY and CDR2 is SVGAGI. The ends were cut back, 6 bases at V and 0 bases at J, with 12 bases in the middle. This CDR3 is built from 15 residues.

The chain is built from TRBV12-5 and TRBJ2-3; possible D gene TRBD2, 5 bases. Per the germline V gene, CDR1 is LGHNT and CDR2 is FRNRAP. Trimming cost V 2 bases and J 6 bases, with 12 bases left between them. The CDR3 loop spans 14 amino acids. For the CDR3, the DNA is TGTGCTAGTGGTTTGTTGGACTGGTTGGATACGCAGTATTTT. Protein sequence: CASGLLDWLDTQYF.

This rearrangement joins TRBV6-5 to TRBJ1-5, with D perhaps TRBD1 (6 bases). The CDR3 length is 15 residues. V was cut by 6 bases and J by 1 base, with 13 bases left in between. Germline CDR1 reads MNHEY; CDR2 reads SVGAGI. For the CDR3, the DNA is TGTGCCAGCAGAAGGACAGCGGGAAGCAATCAGCCCCAGCATTTT. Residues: CASRRTAGSNQPQHF.

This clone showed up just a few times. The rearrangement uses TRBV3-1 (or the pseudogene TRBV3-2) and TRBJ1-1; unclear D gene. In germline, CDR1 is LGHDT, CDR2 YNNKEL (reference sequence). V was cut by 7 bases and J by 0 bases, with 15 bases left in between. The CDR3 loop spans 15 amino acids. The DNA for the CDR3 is TGTGCCAGCACCCACCATGATTTAATGAACACTGAAGCTTTCTTT. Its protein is CASTHHDLMNTEAFF.

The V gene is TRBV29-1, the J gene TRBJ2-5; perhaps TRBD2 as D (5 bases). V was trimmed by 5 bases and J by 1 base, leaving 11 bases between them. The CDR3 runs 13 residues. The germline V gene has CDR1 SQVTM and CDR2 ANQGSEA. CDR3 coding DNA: TGCAGCGTTCCGACACTAGGCCAAGAGACCCAGTACTTC. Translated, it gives CSVPTLGQETQYF.

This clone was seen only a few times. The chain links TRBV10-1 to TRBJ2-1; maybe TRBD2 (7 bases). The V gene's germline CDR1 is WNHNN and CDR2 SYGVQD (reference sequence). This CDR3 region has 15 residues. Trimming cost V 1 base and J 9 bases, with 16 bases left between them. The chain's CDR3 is CASSEYEGGRGEQFF. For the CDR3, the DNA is TGCGCCAGCAGTGAGTACGAGGGGGGGCGTGGTGAGCAGTTCTTC.

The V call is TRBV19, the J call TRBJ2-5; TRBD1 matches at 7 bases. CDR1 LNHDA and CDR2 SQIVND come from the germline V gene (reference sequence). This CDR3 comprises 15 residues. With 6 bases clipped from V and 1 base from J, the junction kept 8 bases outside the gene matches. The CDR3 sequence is CASSRFTGVQETQYF. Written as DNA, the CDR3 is TGTGCCAGTAGCAGGTTTACAGGGGTCCAAGAGACCCAGTACTTC.

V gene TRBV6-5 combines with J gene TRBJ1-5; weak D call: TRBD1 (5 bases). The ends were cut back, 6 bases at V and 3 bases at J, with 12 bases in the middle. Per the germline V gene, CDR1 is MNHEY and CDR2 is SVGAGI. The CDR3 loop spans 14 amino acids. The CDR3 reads CASRMGPPNQPQHF. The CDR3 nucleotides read TGTGCCAGCAGAATGGGACCCCCCAATCAGCCCCAGCATTTT.